Sequencing of this T cell receptor (beta chain) was carried out in a study of blood T cell repertoires in COVID-19. The wider study: COVID-19 samples from acute and convalescent phases originated in the United States, Italy and Spain. PBMCs, B-cell-depleted T cells, or T cells were the source of the cDNA or gDNA that made up the material.

Source study methods: From reference gene primer amplification, estimates of nucleated cell counts were derived. Sequencing was performed with immunoSEQ multiplex PCR; in TCRdb, only in-frame clones are kept and a portion is missing. The V and J calls and the clone size are those of that table, but D and trimming were determined from the DNA. The sample contains 150,000 to 200,000 clones, 84% of which appear only once. Looked up from germline, CDR1 is SGHRS and CDR2 is YFSETQ. This CDR3 has 15 amino acids. J lost 8 bases, V lost 0 bases, and 5 bases had no gene match. Seattle's enrolled individuals joined amid active infection and were then monitored longitudinally.

The sequencing sample was made of peripheral blood. The clonotype was recovered from a woman between 65 and 79 years old with COVID-19, enrolled during active disease. V and J are TRBV5-1 and TRBJ1-2; the match to TRBD1 covers 12 bases. The CDR3 DNA reads as TGCGCCAGCAGCTTGGAGGGACAGGGGGCTGAGGGCTACACCTTC. It encodes CASSLEGQGAEGYTF.